The 20 T cell receptor beta chains below were found in one sample sequenced in a study of blood T cells in healthy people across ages. It was with a sample-barcoded 5' primer and a J-beta primer mix that a second PCR of roughly 6 to 11 cycles was run. One entry per CDR3 protein, called by TCRdb with MiXCR from the 5' RACE reads. Here the sample spans some 1,500,000 distinct CDR3 sequences, 35% to 45% being singletons. The sequenced sample consisted of blood. All receptors derive from a woman younger than 30 in good health.

V gene TRBV5-5 combines with J gene TRBJ2-7, with D possibly matching TRBD1 (5 bases). Germline assignment: CDR1 SGHKS and CDR2 YYEKEE (reference sequence). The CDR3 runs 16 residues. The V gene lost 4 bases and the J gene lost 2 bases, with 19 bases spanning the gap. The DNA for the CDR3 is TGTGCCAGCAGCCCCCATCAGGGTTCGGGTCCCTACGAGCAGTACTTC. This translates into CASSPHQGSGPYEQYF.

This sequence joins TRBV6-5 and TRBJ1-6; D is unresolved. Germline assignment: CDR1 MNHEY and CDR2 SVGAGI. V lost 0 bases and J 5 bases, leaving 5 bases between the germline ends. CDR3 length equals 14 residues. This chain's CDR3 is CASSYSQHNSPLHF. The CDR3, as DNA: TGTGCCAGCAGTTACTCCCAGCATAATTCACCCCTCCACTTT.

This clonotype has only one observation. This chain links TRBV7-2 with TRBJ2-5; TRBD1 aligns across 9 bases. The V gene end was trimmed by 2 bases and the J gene end by 5 bases; junction bases not matched to a gene: 9. Looked up from germline, CDR1 is SGHTA and CDR2 is FQGNSA. This CDR3 is built from 16 residues. The CDR3 DNA reads as TGTGCCAGCAGCTTATCCCCCAGGGACAGGGCCGAGACCCAGTACTTC. Translation gives CASSLSPRDRAETQYF.

This chain connects TRBV4-1 to TRBJ1-1, with D hard to call. Between the trimmed V and J ends, which lost 4 bases and 4 bases, there was a span of 13 bases. The germline V gene encodes CDR1 MGHRA and CDR2 YSYEKL. This CDR3 contains 14 residues. CDR3 in DNA: TGCGCCAGCAGCCTCATGTCATCGGGCACTGAAGCTTTCTTT. The encoded protein is CASSLMSSGTEAFF.

This clonotype was seen many times. A much larger clone is a single base away; this may be a read error. The gene calls are TRBV20-1 and TRBJ2-5; 14 nucleotides align to TRBD2. This CDR3 is 15 amino acids long. Looked up from germline, CDR1 is DFQATT and CDR2 is SNEGSKA (reference sequence). V gave up 6 bases and J gave up 11 bases; unmatched junction bases: 14. The CDR3 region is CSALRLAGGPNEQYF. The CDR3 bases are TGCAGTGCCCTTCGACTAGCGGGAGGGCCCAATGAGCAGTACTTC.

The CDR3 bases are TGTGCCAGCAGCTTTGCTGTTGACAATGAGCAGTTCTTC. Translation: CASSFAVDNEQFF. The V gene is TRBV7-9, the J gene TRBJ2-1; D call uncertain. The V end was cut by 3 bases, the J end by 5 bases, with 8 bases between. The CDR3 runs 13 residues. In germline, CDR1 is SEHNR, CDR2 FQNEAQ (reference sequence).

The chain combines TRBV12-3 or TRBV12-4 with TRBJ1-2, with D possibly TRBD1 on 5 matching bases. This CDR3 region has 15 residues. V lost 3 bases and J 3 bases, leaving 14 bases between the germline ends. The CDR3 DNA is TGTGCCAGCAGTTTTGGCCCGGGGCGAGACTATGGCTACACCTTC. Its translation: CASSFGPGRDYGYTF.

The gene calls are TRBV7-2 and TRBJ2-2, with D perhaps TRBD1 or TRBD2 (5 bases each). Trimming cost V 1 base and J 4 bases, with 7 bases left between them. Germline V gene data show CDR1 as SGHTA and CDR2 as FQGNSA. The CDR3 is 14 residues long. CDR3 in DNA: TGTGCCAGCAGCTTAGATGGGGGCACCGGGGAGCTGTTTTTT. It is translated as CASSLDGGTGELFF.

This clonotype was seen ten or more times. The chain combines TRBV5-1 with TRBJ2-1; 9 nucleotides agree with TRBD2. The trim removed 4 bases at V and 4 bases at J, leaving 6 bases unmatched. The CDR3 has 15 amino acids. From germline, CDR1 is SGHRS and CDR2 YFSETQ. This CDR3 reads CASSLSGGPYNEQFF. In nucleotides, the CDR3 is TGCGCCAGCAGCCTTAGCGGGGGACCTTACAATGAGCAGTTCTTC.

This clonotype was recorded a few times. The chain links TRBV12-3 or TRBV12-4 to TRBJ1-1; tentative D call: TRBD1 (5 bases). The CDR3 contains 14 residues. V shed 3 bases and J shed 4 bases, with 12 bases lying between them. CDR3 protein: CASSFFQGSTEAFF. CDR3 DNA sequence: TGTGCCAGCAGTTTTTTCCAGGGCAGCACTGAAGCTTTCTTT.

This clonotype appeared a few times. The chain combines TRBV20-1 with TRBJ2-5, with TRBD2 matching over 14 bases. Losses at the gene ends were 7 bases for V and 4 bases for J; bases not matched to a gene: 11. The V gene's germline CDR1 is DFQATT and CDR2 SNEGSKA (reference sequence). The CDR3 totals 16 residues. CDR3 bases: TGCAGTGGAGGGACTAGCGGGAGTCTAGGACGAGAGACCCAGTACTTC. The encoded protein is CSGGTSGSLGRETQYF.

A word on this clonotype: A read error is possible here, since a much larger clone lies one base away. The rearrangement joins TRBV4-2 to TRBJ1-2, with a possible D match to TRBD1 (6 bases). CDR1 is LGHNA and CDR2 is YNFKEQ in the germline V gene. The CDR3 is 12 residues long. DNA of the CDR3: TGTGCCAGCAACCAAGTCGGGGGCGGCTACACCTTC. It specifies CASNQVGGGYTF.

This chain connects TRBV4-3 to TRBJ2-3, with 11 nucleotides matching TRBD2. CDR1 and CDR2 from the germline V gene are LGHNA and YSLEER. Trimming at V came to 4 bases and at J to 4 bases, leaving 1 base not matched to a gene. The CDR3 is 14 amino acids. Written as DNA, the CDR3 is TGCGCCAGCAGCCGTAGCGGGAGGGCAGATACGCAGTATTTT. Its translation: CASSRSGRADTQYF.

J is TRBJ2-1 and V is TRBV10-3; tentative D call: TRBD1 (6 bases). Germline V lookup: CDR1 ENHRY, CDR2 SYGVKD. Trimming took off 2 bases at V and 13 bases at J, with 15 bases between the two ends. The CDR3 length is 13 residues. CDR3 nucleotides: TGTGCCATCAGTGAGGGGGGACAAGAGACCCAGTTCTTC. This translates into CAISEGGQETQFF.

Concerning this clonotype: With a much larger clone just one base away, this may be a read error. The chain links TRBV2 to TRBJ2-5; D may match TRBD1 or TRBD2 (5 bases each). The J call is in doubt because the DNA end fits TRBJ2-7 better. CDR3 length equals 16 residues. CDR1 is SNHLY and CDR2 is FYNNEI in the germline V gene. The chain's CDR3 is CASSSPGRVLNSEQYF. The CDR3 DNA sequence: TGTGCCAGCAGTTCCCCGGGACGAGTCCTCAATAGCGAGCAGTACTTC.

The CDR3 nucleotides read TGTGCCAGCTCCCCAAATCGGATCTCTGGGGCCAACGTCCTGACTTTC. Translation: CASSPNRISGANVLTF. This chain links TRBV18 with TRBJ2-6; D is unresolved. Germline values: CDR1 KGHSH, CDR2 LQKENI. Trimming removed 6 bases at V and 0 bases at J, with 12 bases between. The CDR3 extends over 16 amino acids.

The table lists this clonotype with a few counts. This sequence may be a read error, since a much larger clone differs from it by one base. The chain recombines TRBV12-3 or TRBV12-4 with TRBJ2-4, with 12 nucleotides matching TRBD1. The CDR3 is 14 residues long. Trimming cost V 5 bases and J 9 bases; bases outside gene matches: 5. The CDR3 protein is CASSGDRGQSIQYF. CDR3 DNA: TGTGCCAGCAGTGGGGACAGGGGGCAGAGCATTCAGTACTTC.

The DNA of the CDR3 is TGTGCCAGCAGTTTATTGCAGGGTGGAGATACGCAGTATTTT. As protein: CASSLLQGGDTQYF. The genes are TRBV27 and TRBJ2-3; TRBD1 is a possible D gene (5 bases). Germline V lookup: CDR1 MNHEY, CDR2 SMNVEV (reference sequence). This CDR3 region has 14 residues. V was shortened by 1 base and J by 5 bases, with 10 bases between the two germline ends.

The rearrangement uses TRBV20-1 and TRBJ2-1; tentative D call: TRBD2 (7 bases). Germline lookup yields CDR1 DFQATT and CDR2 SNEGSKA (reference sequence). This CDR3 spans 11 amino acids. V lost 2 bases and J 14 bases, leaving 13 bases between the germline ends. CDR3 region: CSARLRGAEFF. CDR3 DNA: TGCAGTGCTAGATTACGGGGGGCAGAGTTCTTC.

The genes are TRBV3-1 and TRBJ1-1, with unresolved D. The CDR3 spans 14 residues. Per germline, CDR1 LGHDT and CDR2 YNNKEL (reference sequence). Trimming left V 6 bases short and J 1 base short, with 12 bases between. The CDR3 sequence is CASRDVRRNTEAFF. CDR3 in DNA: TGTGCCAGCAGAGATGTTCGGAGGAACACTGAAGCTTTCTTT. Full variable domain (missing parts from reference TRBV3-1 and TRBJ1-1): DTAVSQTPKYLVTQMGNDKSIKCEQNLGHDTMYWYKQDSKKFLKIMFSYNNKELIINETVPNRFSPKSPDKAHLNLHINSLELGDSAVYFCASRDVRRNTEAFFGQGTRLTVV.